This paragraph covers one T cell receptor beta chain sequence. These data come from a study of blood T cell repertoires in COVID-19. Study context: COVID-19 samples from acute and convalescent phases originated in the United States, Italy and Spain. In each case, the material was cDNA or gDNA derived from T cells, B-cell-depleted T cells, or PBMCs.

This CDR3 region has 14 residues. Looked up from germline, CDR1 is SQVTM and CDR2 is ANQGSEA. V was pared by 4 bases and J by 6 bases, with 6 bases of the junction left unmatched. Per the study methods: Amplification from reference gene primers served as the basis for estimated nucleated cell counts. Profiling relied on immunoSEQ multiplex PCR, and the TCRdb table lists in-frame clones only, not all of them. V and J calls and clone size are those listed in that table; D and trimming were worked out from the DNA. The sample yields 45,000 to 55,000 clones, approximately 90% seen once. The source is an elderly man with acute or convalescent COVID-19. V usage is TRBV29-1 and J usage is TRBJ2-2; 9 bases map to TRBD1. Material for sequencing was peripheral blood. CDR3 region: CSVGNRGLSGELFF. In DNA form, the CDR3 reads TGCAGCGTTGGCAACAGGGGGCTCTCCGGGGAGCTGTTTTTT.